This TCR beta chain was captured in a study of siplizumab effects on memory and regulatory T cells. Sequenced by immunoSEQ multiplex PCR; TCRdb stores in-frame clones only, minus some. The sample yields around 110,000 clones, approximately 94% seen once. Comments on this clone: What it binds is not known.

Whole-study results and caveats: Naive T cells appeared more varied than memory cells and looked like key alloresponse contributors. About 80-97% of proliferating CD4+ or CD8+ clones had no assignable naive or memory phenotype.

The receptor was derived from a human donor in good health. The sample comprised non-Treg CD4+ T cells sorted from blood.

The CDR3 sequence is CASSWGSMKSSTDTQYF. In DNA, the CDR3 is TGTGCCAGCAGCTGGGGATCGATGAAATCGAGCACAGATACGCAGTATTTT. The chain combines TRBV9 with TRBJ2-3, with unresolved D. CDR1 and CDR2 (germline): SGDLS, YYNGEE. The V end lost 4 bases, the J end lost 0 bases, and 18 bases lay between the germline ends. This CDR3 comprises 17 residues.